This T cell receptor beta chain was documented in a study of response to subunit inactivated influenza vaccine. Study results and caveats: The study's authors posited that every seasonal influenza vaccination enlists few new T cells.

A word on this clonotype: Its antigen is still unknown.

J gave up 6 bases and V 5 bases, and 8 bases lay outside the gene matches. The length of the CDR3 is 16 residues. A single record per CDR3 protein comes from TCRdb applying MiXCR to the RT-PCR reads. The sample shows 650,000 to 800,000 distinct CDR3 sequences, around a sixth of them seen only once. The receptor was derived from a man in his fifties who received an inactivated influenza vaccine. The chain carries TRBV12-3 or TRBV12-4 and TRBJ2-3; the match to TRBD2 covers 13 bases. This specimen consisted of PBMCs from blood, obtained more than 4 days after vaccination. The CDR3: CASSETSGGWRDTQYF. CDR3 nucleotides: TGTGCCAGCAGTGAGACTAGCGGGGGGTGGCGGGATACGCAGTATTTT.